This T cell receptor (beta chain) was sequenced for a study of cytomegalovirus exposure and HLA in healthy donors. Nominally healthy donors provided the samples, though records likely missed some immune exposures. Concerning this clone itself: The antigen remains unidentified.

The CDR3 covers 14 residues. CDR1 and CDR2 from the germline V gene are SEHNR and FQNEAQ (reference sequence). V shed 1 base and J shed 4 bases, with 10 bases lying between them. Study observations and caveats: Indistinguishable V segments, including TRBV6-2 and TRBV6-3, were excluded.

PCR used 60 Vbeta primers and 13 Jbeta primers. Assay used: immunoSEQ multiplex PCR; TCRdb lists only in-frame clones, some missing. The data show about 150,000 clones, roughly four fifths seen once. The TCR comes from a man aged 25-45 years in good health and CMV-seronegative. The chain carries TRBV7-9 and TRBJ1-2; D is possibly TRBD1 (6 bases). Material for sequencing was PBMCs. The CDR3 sequence: CASSLEGVGYGYTF. For the CDR3, the DNA is TGTGCCAGCAGCTTAGAGGGGGTGGGCTATGGCTACACCTTC.